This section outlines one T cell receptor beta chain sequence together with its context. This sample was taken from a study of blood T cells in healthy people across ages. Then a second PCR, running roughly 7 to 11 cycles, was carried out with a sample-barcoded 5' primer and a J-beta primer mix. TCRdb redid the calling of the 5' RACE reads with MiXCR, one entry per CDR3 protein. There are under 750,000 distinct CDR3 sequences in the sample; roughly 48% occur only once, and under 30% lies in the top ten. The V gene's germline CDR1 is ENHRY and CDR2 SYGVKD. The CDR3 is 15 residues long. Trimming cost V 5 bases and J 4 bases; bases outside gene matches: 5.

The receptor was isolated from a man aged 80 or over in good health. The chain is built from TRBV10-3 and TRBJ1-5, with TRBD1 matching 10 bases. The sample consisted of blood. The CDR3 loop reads CAISSGTGDNQPQHF. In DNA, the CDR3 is TGTGCCATCAGTTCCGGGACAGGGGATAATCAGCCCCAGCATTTT.